This TCR beta chain was captured in a study of blood T cell repertoires in COVID-19. Clones were read by immunoSEQ multiplex PCR, and TCRdb kept only the in-frame ones, dropping some. Here the sample spans almost 400,000 clones, roughly 90% being singletons. This CDR3 spans 13 amino acids. V dropped 2 bases and J dropped 7 bases, with 10 bases sitting between them. Germline V CDR1 and CDR2: SGHNT, YYREEE (reference sequence). The sequencing input was PBMCs or T cells enriched from blood (not recorded which). The TCR sequence derives from a woman in her 30s with acute COVID-19. The gene calls are TRBV5-4 and TRBJ2-1; perhaps TRBD1 as D (6 bases). Here the CDR3 reads CASSLQGGNEQFF. CDR3 in DNA: TGTGCCAGCAGCTTACAGGGTGGTAATGAGCAGTTCTTC.